Listed below are T cell receptor beta chains from one sample, sequenced in a study of T cell responses to AZD1222 COVID-19 vaccine. Sequenced by immunoSEQ multiplex PCR; TCRdb stores in-frame clones only, minus some. Of 85,000 to 90,000 clones detected, about 89% appear once; the ten largest clones hold roughly 5.2%. The material sequenced was peripheral blood, taken 28 days after the second AZD1222 dose. The receptors shown here come from an adult who received the AZD1222 COVID-19 vaccine. CDR3s include the opening cysteine and the closing phenylalanine or tryptophan. The D gene is left open where the match is weak. Size tells how often a clone was seen (once, few, many) or the class of an expanded clone, and some rows leave it out.

>TRBV7-6|TRBJ2-7|-|16|-
CASSLGMLDGTYEQYF
TGTGCCAGCAGCTTAGGTATGCTTGACGGAACCTACGAGCAGTACTTC
>TRBV19|TRBJ1-5|-|14|-
CASSKAAGNQPQHF
TGTGCCAGTAGTAAGGCCGCGGGCAATCAGCCCCAGCATTTT
>TRBV29-1|TRBJ2-3|-|14|-
CSVESRRHTDTQYF
TGCAGCGTTGAGAGCAGAAGACACACAGATACGCAGTATTTT
>TRBV28|TRBJ1-2|-|12|once
CASSLDLYGYTF
TGTGCCAGCAGTTTAGATCTATATGGCTACACCTTC
>TRBV7-8|TRBJ1-3|-|17|-
CASSQKPPGPSGNTIYF
TGTGCCAGCAGCCAGAAACCCCCGGGACCTTCTGGAAACACCATATATTTT
>TRBV29-1|TRBJ2-7|-|13|-
CSVDPGPPYEQYF
TGCAGCGTCGACCCGGGACCGCCCTACGAGCAGTACTTC
>TRBV11-2|TRBJ1-6|-|14|-
CASSSDRSNSPLHF
TGTGCCAGCAGCTCGGACAGAAGTAATTCACCCCTCCACTTT
>TRBV2|TRBJ1-6|TRBD1|14|-
CASRRDSNNSPLHF
TGTGCCAGCCGAAGGGACAGCAATAATTCACCCCTCCACTTT
>TRBV14|TRBJ2-7|TRBD1|16|-
CASSQDSVRGSYEQYF
TGTGCCAGCAGCCAAGATTCGGTCAGGGGGTCCTACGAGCAGTACTTC
>TRBV14|TRBJ1-2|-|13|-
CASSQDQYYGYTF
TGTGCCAGCAGCCAAGATCAGTACTATGGCTACACCTTC
>TRBV7-8|TRBJ1-4|-|14|-
CASSYREGGGKLFF
TGTGCCAGCAGCTACAGGGAAGGGGGTGGAAAACTGTTTTTT
>TRBV3-1/TRBV3-2|TRBJ1-2|-|13|-
CASSPTGNYGYTF
TGTGCCAGCAGCCCGACGGGGAACTATGGCTACACCTTC
>TRBV5-1|TRBJ1-1|-|14|-
CASSLDVRNTEAFF
TGCGCCAGCAGCTTGGATGTACGGAACACTGAAGCTTTCTTT
>TRBV7-9|TRBJ1-3|-|16|-
CASSPSGSSSGNTIYF
TGTGCCAGCAGCCCCTCAGGCTCAAGCTCTGGAAACACCATATATTTT
>TRBV28|TRBJ2-7|TRBD2|14|-
CASSSQGTSYEQYF
TGTGCCAGCAGTTCCCAAGGGACTAGTTACGAGCAGTACTTC
>TRBV28|TRBJ1-2|TRBD1|14|-
CASSLHGTGRGYTF
TGTGCCAGCAGTTTACACGGGACAGGAAGAGGCTACACCTTC
>TRBV10-2|TRBJ2-7|TRBD1|14|-
CASKPTGGGYEQYF
TGCGCCAGCAAGCCGACAGGGGGCGGATACGAGCAGTACTTC
>TRBV5-1|TRBJ1-1|-|15|-
CASSLTAGKGPEAFF
TGCGCCAGCAGCTTGACGGCGGGGAAGGGTCCTGAAGCTTTCTTT
>TRBV5-1|TRBJ1-4|TRBD1|14|-
CASSLGQGREKLFF
TGCGCCAGCAGCCTCGGACAGGGAAGGGAAAAACTGTTTTTT
>TRBV19|TRBJ2-7|-|15|-
CASSIAETPTYEQYF
TGTGCCAGTAGTATAGCGGAGACACCTACCTACGAGCAGTACTTC